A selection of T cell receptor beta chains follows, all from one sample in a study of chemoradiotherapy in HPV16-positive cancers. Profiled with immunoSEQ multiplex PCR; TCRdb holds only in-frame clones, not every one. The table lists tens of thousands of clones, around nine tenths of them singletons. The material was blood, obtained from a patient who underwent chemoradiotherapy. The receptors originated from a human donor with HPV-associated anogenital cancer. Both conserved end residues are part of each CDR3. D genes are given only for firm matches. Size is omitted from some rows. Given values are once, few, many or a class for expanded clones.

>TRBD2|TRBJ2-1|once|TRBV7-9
CASSAGGLNEQFF
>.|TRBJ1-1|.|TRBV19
CASSIVEGPTPEAFF
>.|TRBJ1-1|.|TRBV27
CASAFRGGPNTEAFF
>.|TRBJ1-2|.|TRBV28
CASRPRGPHGYTF
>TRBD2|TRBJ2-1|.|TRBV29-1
CSVKTSGNEQFF
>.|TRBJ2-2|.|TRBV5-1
CASSLGAGTNTGELFF
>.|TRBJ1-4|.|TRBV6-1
CASSPAGTGNEKLFF
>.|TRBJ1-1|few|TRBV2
CASSEAGRGAEAFF
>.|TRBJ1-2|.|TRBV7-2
CASSFEAGYGYTF
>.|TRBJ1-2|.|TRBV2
CASSEQGRYGYTF
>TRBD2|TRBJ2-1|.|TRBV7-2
CASSKPSGTFSYNEQFF
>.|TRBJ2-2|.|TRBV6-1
CASREGPNTGELFF
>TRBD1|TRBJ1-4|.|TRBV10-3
CAAQGVGEKLFF
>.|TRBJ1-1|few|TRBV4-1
CASSQGTAVAFF
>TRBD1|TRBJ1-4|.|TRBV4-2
CASSQDGQENEKLFF
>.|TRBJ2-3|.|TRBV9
CASSVGTDTQYF
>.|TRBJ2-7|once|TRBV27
CATTYQGGHEQYF
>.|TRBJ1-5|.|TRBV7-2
CASTRDSNQPQHF
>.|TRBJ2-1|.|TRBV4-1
CASSQGTASSYNEQFF
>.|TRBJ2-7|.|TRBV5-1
CASSLSGTNEQYF
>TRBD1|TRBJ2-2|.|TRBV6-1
CASRETGVGTGELFF
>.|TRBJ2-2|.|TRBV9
CASSVGGAGELFF
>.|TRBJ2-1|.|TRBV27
CASTSSYNEQFF
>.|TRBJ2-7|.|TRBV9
CASSAGQSDSYEQYF
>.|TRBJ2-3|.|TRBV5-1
CASSSLLSTDTQYF
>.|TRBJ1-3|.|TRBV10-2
CASSESATPGNTIYF
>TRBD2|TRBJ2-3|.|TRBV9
CASSVSAGGITDTQYF
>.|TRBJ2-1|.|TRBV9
CASSQDIYNEQFF
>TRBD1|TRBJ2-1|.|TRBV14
CASSLDRGTNEQFF
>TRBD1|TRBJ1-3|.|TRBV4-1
CASSPREGQGAPGNTIYF
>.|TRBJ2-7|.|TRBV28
CASSTSAVYEQYF